This TCR beta chain originates from a study of control samples from healthy donors and cancer patients. CDR3 length: 14 amino acids. From germline, CDR1 is MNHEY and CDR2 SVGEGT. The V gene end was trimmed by 4 bases and the J gene end by 6 bases; junction bases not matched to a gene: 7. The data were produced by immunoSEQ multiplex PCR, yet TCRdb's version contains in-frame clones alone and is incomplete. The repertoire holds tens of thousands of clones, about 90% seen once, with around 18% in the top ten. V is TRBV6-2 or TRBV6-3 and J is TRBJ1-1, with 8 bases that match TRBD1. Sequencing was performed on blood. This TCR derives from a man aged 50 or older in good health. The CDR3 protein is CASSSDRVGSEAFF. For the CDR3, the DNA is TGTGCCAGCAGTTCGGACAGGGTAGGATCTGAAGCTTTCTTT.